A selection of T cell receptor beta chains follows, all from one sample in a study of T cell responses to AZD1222 COVID-19 vaccine. Sequencing was performed with immunoSEQ multiplex PCR; in TCRdb, only in-frame clones are kept and a portion is missing. The sample holds 150,000 or so clones; 92% are singletons and the top ten take 1.5% to 2%. The sequencing here drew on peripheral blood, taken on day 0 of AZD1222 vaccination. These receptor sequences come from an adult in good health. The CDR3 runs from the conserved cysteine through the conserved F or W. A D gene is named only where the DNA matches it firmly. Where a row states a size, it is once, few, many or the class of an expanded clone; other rows omit it.

V,J,D,size,DNA,CDR3
TRBV30,TRBJ2-7,TRBD1,.,TGTGCCTGGAGTGTACAGGGGTCGAGGCAGTACTTC,CAWSVQGSRQYF
TRBV5-1,TRBJ1-1,.,few,TGCGCCAGCAGCTTGCTGAACACTGAAGCTTTCTTT,CASSLLNTEAFF
TRBV12-3/TRBV12-4,TRBJ2-4,.,.,TGTGCCAGCAGTTTTAAAAACATTCAGTACTTC,CASSFKNIQYF
TRBV9,TRBJ1-5,.,.,TGTGCCAGCAGCGTTTCGGCTGGCAATCAGCCCCAGCATTTT,CASSVSAGNQPQHF
TRBV19,TRBJ2-3,TRBD2,.,TGTGCCAGTAGTACCCTACGAGGCGGGGGAGGCCCAGATACGCAGTATTTT,CASSTLRGGGGPDTQYF
TRBV11-2,TRBJ1-6,TRBD1,.,TGTGCCAGCAGCTTTTCGACAGGGGGCCGTGTCAATTCACCCCTCCACTTT,CASSFSTGGRVNSPLHF
TRBV19,TRBJ1-2,.,.,TGTGCCAGTAGTATGGTTCGGACAGCCTTCCGCTATGGCTACACCTTC,CASSMVRTAFRYGYTF
TRBV5-6,TRBJ1-1,.,.,TGTGCCAGCAGTTTTGGTGACACTGAAGCTTTCTTT,CASSFGDTEAFF
TRBV2,TRBJ2-2,.,.,TGTGCCAGCAGTGACCAGGAGACGAACACCGGGGAGCTGTTTTTT,CASSDQETNTGELFF
TRBV10-3,TRBJ1-2,TRBD1,.,TGTGCCATCAGAATGGACAGGCTCTATGGCTACACCTTC,CAIRMDRLYGYTF
TRBV23-1,TRBJ1-2,TRBD1,once,TGCGCCAGCAGTCACGGACAGGGCTGGGAAGGCTACACCTTC,CASSHGQGWEGYTF
TRBV28,TRBJ1-4,TRBD1,.,TGTGCCAGCAGTATTCCGGGACAGGGGGGTGAAAAACTGTTTTTT,CASSIPGQGGEKLFF
TRBV6-5,TRBJ2-7,.,.,TGTGCCAGCTCCAATGGGCCAGGGGCCTACGAGCAGTACTTC,CASSNGPGAYEQYF
TRBV5-6,TRBJ2-1,.,.,TGTGCCAGCAGCTTCCGAACGCTACGTTACAATGAGCAGTTCTTC,CASSFRTLRYNEQFF
TRBV5-6,TRBJ1-4,.,.,TGTGCCAGCAGCCTCCACAGCTGGCATAATGAAAAACTGTTTTTT,CASSLHSWHNEKLFF
TRBV7-9,TRBJ1-6,.,.,TGTGCCAGCAGCCGCACCGGTCAATCCCTCCACTTT,CASSRTGQSLHF
TRBV6-5,TRBJ2-5,.,.,TGTGCCAGCAGTTACGTAGGGGAGACCCAGTACTTC,CASSYVGETQYF
TRBV12-3/TRBV12-4,TRBJ1-5,.,.,TGTGCCAGTACCACCCTCCGCAATCAGCCCCAGCATTTT,CASTTLRNQPQHF
TRBV7-9,TRBJ1-4,.,.,TGTGCCAGCAGCCCCTGGGACCGAGGGGAAAAACTGTTTTTT,CASSPWDRGEKLFF
TRBV4-2,TRBJ1-4,TRBD1,.,TGTGCCAGCAGCCAAGAGAGGGGACAGGGGAATGAAAAACTGTTTTTT,CASSQERGQGNEKLFF
TRBV24-1,TRBJ1-2,.,.,TGTGCCACCAGTGACCATAATGGCGCCCAAATCCCTAACTATGGCTACACCTTC,CATSDHNGAQIPNYGYTF
TRBV15,TRBJ2-2,.,.,TGTGCCACCAGCAGAGGACGCAACACCGGGGAGCTGTTTTTT,CATSRGRNTGELFF
TRBV27,TRBJ1-5,.,.,TGTGCCAGCGGTGGCAGGGGCCTTGGACAGCCCCAGCATTTT,CASGGRGLGQPQHF
TRBV7-3,TRBJ1-1,TRBD1,.,TGTGCCAGCAGCAGAGACAGGGCGAACACTGAAGCTTTCTTT,CASSRDRANTEAFF
TRBV19,TRBJ2-3,.,.,TGTGCCAGTAGTATGCAAGACACAGATACGCAGTATTTT,CASSMQDTDTQYF
TRBV6-6,TRBJ1-5,TRBD1,.,TGTGCCAGCAGTTCACAGGGGGGAAGCAATCAGCCCCAGCATTTT,CASSSQGGSNQPQHF
TRBV14,TRBJ1-1,.,.,TGTGCCAGCAGCCACGGCTCTGAAGCTTTCTTT,CASSHGSEAFF
TRBV3-1/TRBV3-2,TRBJ2-1,TRBD2,.,TGTGCCAGCAGCCAGAGACTAGCGGGGGGCTACTACAATGAGCAGTTCTTC,CASSQRLAGGYYNEQFF
TRBV7-2,TRBJ1-2,.,.,TGTGCCAGCAGCTTATTGGATGGCTATGGCTACACCTTC,CASSLLDGYGYTF
TRBV3-1/TRBV3-2,TRBJ1-1,.,.,TGTGCCAGCAGACCCAGCGCAATGAACACTGAAGCTTTCTTT,CASRPSAMNTEAFF
TRBV5-1,TRBJ1-3,TRBD1,.,TGCGCCAGCAGTCCAGGGGGCGCCGGAAACACCATATATTTT,CASSPGGAGNTIYF
TRBV4-2,TRBJ2-1,.,.,TGTGCCAGCAGCCAGAACAGTGGCTCCTACAATGAGCAGTTCTTC,CASSQNSGSYNEQFF
TRBV7-2,TRBJ2-3,TRBD2,.,TGTGCCAGCAGCTTAGTCCGGGGGGAGACAGATACGCAGTATTTT,CASSLVRGETDTQYF
TRBV9,TRBJ1-1,.,.,TGTGCCAGCAGCGTAGAAGGGGGTGGGAACACTGAAGCTTTCTTT,CASSVEGGGNTEAFF
TRBV5-4,TRBJ1-2,TRBD1,.,TGTGCCAGCAGCTTCCTCTCGACAGGGACTAACTATGGCTACACCTTC,CASSFLSTGTNYGYTF
TRBV2,TRBJ2-7,.,.,TGTGCCAGCAGACCCCTCGACCGGTCGAGCTCCTACGAGCAGTACTTC,CASRPLDRSSSYEQYF
TRBV4-1,TRBJ1-2,.,once,TGCGCCAGCAGCCCTCAGGGGCAACTAAACTATGGCTACACCTTC,CASSPQGQLNYGYTF
TRBV5-4,TRBJ1-6,.,.,TGTGCCAGCAGCTTGGGCGGACAGTCCCTAGGTTCACCCCTCCACTTT,CASSLGGQSLGSPLHF
TRBV9,TRBJ1-1,.,.,TGTGCCAGCAGCGTAGAAGGCGTCGCTGAAGCTTTCTTT,CASSVEGVAEAFF
TRBV19,TRBJ2-7,.,.,TGTGCCAGTAGTATCAGGTACAGCCTGCTTCCCTACGAGCAGTACTTC,CASSIRYSLLPYEQYF
TRBV2,TRBJ1-5,.,.,TGTGCCAGCAGTGATATGGTACAGCCCCAGCATTTT,CASSDMVQPQHF
TRBV5-1,TRBJ1-6,.,.,TGCGCCAGCAAAGGGGTTCTGGGTAATTCACCCCTCCACTTT,CASKGVLGNSPLHF
TRBV4-1,TRBJ2-3,TRBD2,.,TGCGCCAGCAGCCAAGGGGGTAGCGGGGGGCCATGGAGCACAGATACGCAGTATTTT,CASSQGGSGGPWSTDTQYF
TRBV5-4,TRBJ2-3,.,.,TGTGCCAGCAGCCCCTTGGCGGAGCGCACAGATACGCAGTATTTT,CASSPLAERTDTQYF
TRBV3-1/TRBV3-2,TRBJ2-3,.,once,TGTGCCAGCAACAGGGACGGAGATACGCAGTATTTT,CASNRDGDTQYF
TRBV4-2,TRBJ2-3,.,.,TGTGCCAGCAGCCAAGACGGCCTTAGTACAGATACGCAGTATTTT,CASSQDGLSTDTQYF
TRBV27,TRBJ2-7,.,.,TGTGCCAGCAGTTTATGGGTTGACTCCTACGAGCAGTACTTC,CASSLWVDSYEQYF
TRBV7-9,TRBJ1-2,.,.,TGTGCCAGCAGTTCACAGGGACCTCTGGGCTACACCTTC,CASSSQGPLGYTF
TRBV6-2/TRBV6-3,TRBJ1-4,TRBD1,.,TGTGCCAGCAGTTCACAGGGGATTAATGAAAAACTGTTTTTT,CASSSQGINEKLFF
TRBV5-8,TRBJ2-5,TRBD1,.,TGTGCCAGCAGCTTGGCCGGGACAGAGGGACAAGAGACCCAGTACTTC,CASSLAGTEGQETQYF
TRBV7-9,TRBJ1-2,TRBD1,.,TGTGCCAGCAGCACGACAGGGAATTTTGGCTACACCTTC,CASSTTGNFGYTF